The present TCR beta chain was sequenced within a study of blood T cell repertoires in COVID-19. Background on the study: Acute-phase and convalescent COVID-19 samples originated in the United States, Italy and Spain.

Per the authors' pipeline: Amplification with reference gene primers provided the estimates of nucleated cell counts. Clones were sequenced by immunoSEQ multiplex PCR, and TCRdb holds only the in-frame ones, with some missing. V and J calls and clone size are as listed in that table; D and trimming were resolved from the DNA. The sample records some 150,000 clones, around four fifths being singletons. The study drew participants aged about 18 to 95 years from fewer than 30 US areas. Recovery among Cohort 3 donors was established by two negative PCRs, clearance, or symptom resolution. The specimen sequenced was PBMCs or T cells enriched from blood (not recorded which). This sequence was found in a woman aged 40 to 55 who had recovered from COVID-19.

The CDR3 coding sequence is TGTGCCAGTACCTGGACAGGGCAGCCCCAGCATTTT. Translated: CASTWTGQPQHF. The chain recombines TRBV19 with TRBJ1-5, with 8 bases matching TRBD1. The trim removed 7 bases at V and 7 bases at J, leaving 3 bases unmatched. CDR1 and CDR2 (germline): LNHDA, SQIVND (reference sequence). The CDR3 spans 12 residues.